This T cell receptor beta chain was observed in a study of regulatory T cells in long-lasting Graves disease. As for time point: newly diagnosed GD, antithyroid drugs for less than 3 months. Extracted PBMC RNA gave rise to the TCR library. As for this clonotype: A much larger clone lies a single base off, so this may be a read error.

Arm-PCR of CDR3 regions with iRepertoire HTBI primers generated TCR beta libraries. TCRdb reprocessed the multiplex PCR reads via MiXCR and lists one record per CDR3 protein. Of roughly 420,000 distinct CDR3 sequences detected, 16% appear once; the ten largest clones hold around 11%. This CDR3 is built from 15 residues. CDR1 and CDR2 from the germline V gene are LGHDT and YNNKEL (reference sequence). These data were also filed under a second study, of T cells in Graves' hyperthyroidism and ophthalmopathy.

This receptor was taken from a woman in her twenties or thirties with Graves disease. The sample was peripheral blood mononuclear cells (PBMCs), taken at new diagnosis, from a patient treated with antithyroid drugs. J is TRBJ2-1 and V is TRBV3-1; TRBD1 matches at 8 bases. Here the CDR3 reads CGSSQPGQANNEQFF. CDR3 coding DNA: TGTGGCAGCAGCCAGCCGGGACAGGCGAACAATGAGCAGTTCTTC.